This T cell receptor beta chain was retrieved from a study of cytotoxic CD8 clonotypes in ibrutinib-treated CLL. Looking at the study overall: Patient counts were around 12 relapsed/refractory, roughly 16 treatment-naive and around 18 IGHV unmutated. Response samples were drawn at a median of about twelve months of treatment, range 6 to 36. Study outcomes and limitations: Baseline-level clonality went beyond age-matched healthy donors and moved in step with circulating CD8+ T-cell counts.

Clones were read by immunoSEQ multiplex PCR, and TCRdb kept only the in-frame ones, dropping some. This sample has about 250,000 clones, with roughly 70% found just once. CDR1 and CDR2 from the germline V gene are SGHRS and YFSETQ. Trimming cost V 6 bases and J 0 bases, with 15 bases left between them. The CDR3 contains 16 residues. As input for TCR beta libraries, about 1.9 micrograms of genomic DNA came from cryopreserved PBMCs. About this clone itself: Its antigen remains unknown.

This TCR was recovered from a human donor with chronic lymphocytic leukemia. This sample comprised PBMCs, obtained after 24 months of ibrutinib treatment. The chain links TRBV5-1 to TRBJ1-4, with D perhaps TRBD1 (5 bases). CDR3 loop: CASMAGLGATNEKLFF. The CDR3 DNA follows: TGCGCCAGCATGGCAGGGCTTGGTGCAACTAATGAAAAACTGTTTTTT.